Sequencing of this T cell receptor (beta chain) was carried out in a study of blood T cell repertoires in COVID-19 (dated by TCRdb to 2018 to 2020). Notes on the research overall: Samples from collaborators originated in the United States, Italy and Spain and spanned both the acute and convalescent phases of COVID-19. Samples were obtained from the ongoing ImmuneRACE study (first 160 participants) and from 950 to 1,500 subjects provided by 6 global collaborators. Where available, HLA class I and class II types were taken from metadata supplied by the sample provider and were not determined by assay-based typing. The repertoires were released in a freely available public database intended as a resource for research on the immune response to SARS-CoV-2. Sample metadata almost always included a de-identified subject ID, COVID-19 status, age in years and sex. The prospective study material was composed of cDNA or gDNA derived from T cells, B-cell-depleted T cells, or PBMCs. Deeply sampled blood TCRbeta repertoires from subjects exposed to, actively infected with, or recovered from COVID-19 were included in the dataset.

Each collaborating institution followed its own protocols to collect whole blood in K2EDTA tubes. For TCRbeta analysis, collaborator samples were shipped as frozen whole blood, as isolated PBMCs, or as DNA extracted from either sample type. The paper's findings and limits, for the study overall: How much clinical and demographic metadata was included differed by source and by participant, and the metadata was provided uncurated.

A word on this clone: Its target antigen remains unknown. The junction differs from germline at one of its ends, possibly a read error.

TCRbeta CDR3 regions were amplified from genomic DNA using the immunoSEQ Assay, a bias-controlled multiplex PCR. Per the source publication's procedure: The number of nucleated cells in each sample was estimated by amplification of reference gene primers within the assay. To quantify the absolute abundance of each unique TCRbeta CDR3 rearrangement, sequence reads were collapsed and filtered. For each sample, productive Simpson clonality was calculated by taking the square root of Simpson's diversity index across productive rearrangements. The source is immuneACCESS, and TCRdb retained only in-frame sequences with V and J called. Part of the clones is not carried over; for the studies checked, unresolved V genes explain less than half of this, and the remainder is unexplained. The V and J calls and the clone size are those of that table, but D and trimming were determined from the DNA. For this sample there are tens of thousands of clones; around 77% appear just once. The biggest ten clones account for about 22% of the sample.

The CDR3, cysteine through phenylalanine, is 14 amino acids long. Only the CDR3 DNA is retained, 42 bases long and in frame from the first base. As encoded in the germline V gene, CDR1 is SNHLY while CDR2 is FYNNEI. The rearranged segments are TRBV2 and TRBJ2-7; 9 central bases correspond to TRBD1. The sequence was collected from a man older than 75 with active or convalescent COVID-19. The sample taken for sequencing was peripheral blood. DNA sequence: TGTGCCAGCAGTGAATCCGGGACAGGGTACGGGCAGTACTTC. It is translated as CASSESGTGYGQYF.